Each of the 8 T cell receptor beta chains below was sequenced from the same sample in a study of blood T cell repertoires in COVID-19. Data came from immunoSEQ multiplex PCR; TCRdb stores just in-frame clones and leaves some out. The table has approximately 21,000 clones, around nine tenths seen once. The source material was peripheral blood. These receptors all stem from a man aged 65 to 85 with active COVID-19.

The genes are TRBV19 and TRBJ1-1; D is undetermined. CDR3 length: 13 residues. V lost 1 base and J lost 5, with 8 bases in between. In germline, CDR1 is LNHDA, CDR2 SQIVND (reference sequence). The CDR3 region is CASSIGAGTEAFF. The CDR3 DNA is TGTGCCAGTAGTATAGGCGCGGGGACTGAAGCTTTCTTT. The whole variable domain, remainder taken from reference TRBV19 and TRBJ1-1, is DGGITQSPKYLFRKEGQNVTLSCEQNLNHDAMYWYRQDPGQGLRLIYYSQIVNDFQKGDIAEGYSVSREKKESFPLTVTSAQKNPTAFYLCASSIGAGTEAFFGQGTRLTVV.

The V and J genes are TRBV19 and TRBJ2-5, with TRBD2 identical over 9 bases. Germline trimming cut 3 bases from V and 3 bases from J; bases unmatched to any gene: 14. This CDR3 has 18 residues. CDR1 is LNHDA, CDR2 SQIVND, per germline (reference sequence). CDR3 nucleotide sequence: TGTGCCAGTAGTATCAATCTAGCGGGATTGGGGTCGAAAGAGACCCAGTACTTC. Protein sequence: CASSINLAGLGSKETQYF. The whole variable domain, filled in from reference TRBV19 and TRBJ2-5, reads DGGITQSPKYLFRKEGQNVTLSCEQNLNHDAMYWYRQDPGQGLRLIYYSQIVNDFQKGDIAEGYSVSREKKESFPLTVTSAQKNPTAFYLCASSINLAGLGSKETQYFGPGTRLLVL.

The J gene is TRBJ2-7, the V gene TRBV30, with 7 bases matching TRBD1. This CDR3 comprises 14 residues. Trimming removed 1 base from V and 12 bases from J; junction bases left unmatched: 15. Germline CDR1 GTSNPN, CDR2 SVGIG (reference sequence). CDR3 sequence (DNA): TGTGCCTGGAGTGAACCCGACAGGGCCCAAGGTATGTACTTC. Protein product: CAWSEPDRAQGMYF.

This chain connects TRBV5-1 to TRBJ2-3, with TRBD1 matching 12 bases. V dropped 0 bases and J dropped 1; count of bases not matched to a gene: 3. The CDR3 extends over 17 amino acids. From germline, CDR1 is SGHRS and CDR2 YFSETQ. This CDR3 is CASSLGDRGRGTDTQYF. CDR3 sequence (DNA): TGCGCCAGCAGCTTGGGGGACAGGGGGCGAGGCACAGATACGCAGTATTTT.

This rearrangement joins TRBV12-3 or TRBV12-4 to TRBJ1-2; D is unclear. This CDR3 contains 13 residues. Trimming pared 5 bases from V and 2 bases from J, leaving 9 bases between. The CDR3 is CASSPIANYGYTF. The CDR3 DNA sequence: TGTGCCAGCAGTCCAATAGCAAACTATGGCTACACCTTC.

The rearrangement links TRBV10-2 to TRBJ1-5; 7 bases match TRBD1. The germline V gene has CDR1 WSHSY and CDR2 SAAADI. Trimming took 6 bases from V and 2 from J; bases not matched to a gene: 10. CDR3 size: 16 residues. The chain's CDR3 is CASRPTGEEGNQPQHF. DNA for the CDR3: TGCGCCAGCAGGCCTACAGGGGAGGAGGGCAATCAGCCCCAGCATTTT.

The chain has TRBV6-1 and TRBJ2-1; 8 bases map to TRBD2. The CDR3 totals 17 residues. J gave up 4 bases and V 2 bases, and 10 bases lay outside the gene matches. Germline lookup yields CDR1 MNHNS and CDR2 SASEGT. The CDR3 DNA sequence: TGTGCCAGCAGTGAAACGGCGGGAGGAGCGGGGTACAATGAGCAGTTCTTC. This translates into CASSETAGGAGYNEQFF.

This chain uses TRBV24-1 with TRBJ2-1; D possibly corresponds to TRBD2 (5 bases). Germline V CDR1 and CDR2: KGHDR, SFDVKD. Trimming cost V 3 bases and J 10 bases, with 9 bases left between them. The CDR3 length is 12 residues. The CDR3: CATSDRGREQFF. The CDR3 nucleotides read TGTGCCACCAGTGATCGGGGAAGGGAGCAGTTCTTC.